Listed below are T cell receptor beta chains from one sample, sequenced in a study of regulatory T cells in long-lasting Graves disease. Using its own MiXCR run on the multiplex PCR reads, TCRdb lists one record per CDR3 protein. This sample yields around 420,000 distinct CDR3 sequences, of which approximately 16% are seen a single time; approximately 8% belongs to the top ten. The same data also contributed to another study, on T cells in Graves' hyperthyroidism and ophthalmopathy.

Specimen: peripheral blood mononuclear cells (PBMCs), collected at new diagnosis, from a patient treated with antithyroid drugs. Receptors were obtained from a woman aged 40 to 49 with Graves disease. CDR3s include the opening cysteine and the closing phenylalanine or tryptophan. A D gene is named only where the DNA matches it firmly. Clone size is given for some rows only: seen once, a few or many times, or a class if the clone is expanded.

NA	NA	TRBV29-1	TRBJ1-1	CSVVGGRVLQAFF	TGCAGCGTTGTAGGGGGAAGAGTTTTGCAAGCTTTCTTT
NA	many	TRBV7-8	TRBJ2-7	CASSLPGTRAHYEQYF	TGTGCCAGCAGCTTGCCGGGGACCCGGGCCCACTACGAGCAGTACTTC
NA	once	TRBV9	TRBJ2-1	CASSVASANFNEQFF	TGTGCCAGCAGCGTAGCTAGCGCCAACTTCAATGAGCAGTTCTTC
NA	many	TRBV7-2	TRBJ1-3	CASSSHLGRGGNTIYF	TGTGCCAGCAGCTCCCACCTGGGCAGGGGTGGAAACACCATATATTTT
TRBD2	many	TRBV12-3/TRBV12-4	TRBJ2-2	CASSFRLAGEMDGELFF	TGTGCCAGCAGTTTCCGACTAGCGGGAGAGATGGACGGGGAGCTGTTTTTT
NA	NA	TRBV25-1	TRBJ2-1	CASSEPGDSSDEQFF	TGTGCCAGCAGTGAACCCGGGGATAGCAGCGATGAGCAGTTCTTC
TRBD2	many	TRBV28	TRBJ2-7	CASSLWREGPYEQYF	TGTGCCAGCAGTTTATGGCGGGAGGGCCCTTACGAGCAGTACTTC
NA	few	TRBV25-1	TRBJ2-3	CASSDQVVTDTQYF	TGTGCCAGCAGTGACCAGGTGGTGACAGATACGCAGTATTTT
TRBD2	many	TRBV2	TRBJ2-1	CASSELAGTNEQFF	TGTGCCAGCAGTGAACTAGCGGGAACCAATGAGCAGTTCTTC
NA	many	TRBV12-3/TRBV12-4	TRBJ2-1	CASSSRDWRSSYNEQFF	TGTGCCAGCAGTTCCCGTGATTGGCGAAGCTCCTACAATGAGCAGTTCTTC
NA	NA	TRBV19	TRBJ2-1	CASSVYAGEQFF	TGTGCCAGTAGTGTATATGCCGGTGAGCAGTTCTTC
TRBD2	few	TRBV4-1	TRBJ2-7	CASSQSGALAGAAYEQYF	TGCGCCAGCAGCCAAAGTGGGGCACTAGCGGGCGCTGCGTACGAGCAGTACTTC
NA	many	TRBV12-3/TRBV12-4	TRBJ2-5	CASSKDSQQETQYF	TGTGCCAGCAGCAAGGACAGTCAACAAGAGACCCAGTACTTC
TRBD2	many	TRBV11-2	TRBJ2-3	CASSSAGGPDTQYF	TGTGCCAGCAGCTCAGCGGGAGGACCCGATACGCAGTATTTT
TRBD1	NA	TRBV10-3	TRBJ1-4	CAISKTGGAFEIEKLFF	TGTGCCATCAGTAAGACAGGGGGCGCGTTTGAGATCGAAAAACTGTTTTTT
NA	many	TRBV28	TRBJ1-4	CAIRRAGNGEKLFF	TGTGCCATACGGAGGGCAGGGAATGGTGAAAAACTGTTTTTT